The 7 T cell receptor beta chains listed next were all sequenced from one sample in a study of shared clonotypes between healthy human individuals. Method: immunoSEQ multiplex PCR; TCRdb's copy keeps in-frame clones and lacks some. Of about 2 million clones listed, roughly 94% are singletons. Sequenced material: naive CD4+ T cells sorted from blood. The subset denotes: CD45RA+ positively selected. Every receptor here comes from a man aged 18 to 30 in good health.

This clone came up once. The identical CDR3 is also encoded by other nucleotide sequences in the sample. The chain links TRBV10-1 to TRBJ2-3, with D hard to call. Germline loops: CDR1 WNHNN, CDR2 SYGVQD (reference sequence). The V and J ends lost 6 bases and 0 bases respectively, with 4 bases between them. The CDR3 contains 12 residues. Written as DNA, the CDR3 is TGCGCCAGCAGCGGCAGCACAGATACGCAGTATTTT. Translating gives CASSGSTDTQYF.

The chain couples TRBV5-6 to TRBJ2-2; 7 bases align to TRBD1. The trim removed 2 bases at V and 6 bases at J, leaving 7 bases unmatched. The CDR3 has 15 residues. Germline assignment: CDR1 SGHDT and CDR2 YYEEEE. The CDR3: CASSFRDRAPGELFF. In DNA, the CDR3 is TGTGCCAGCAGCTTCCGCGACAGGGCTCCCGGGGAGCTGTTTTTT. The full variable domain, rest sourced from reference TRBV5-6 and TRBJ2-2, is DAGVTQSPTHLIKTRGQQVTLRCSPKSGHDTVSWYQQALGQGPQFIFQYYEEEERQRGNFPDRFSGHQFPNYSSELNVNALLLGDSALYLCASSFRDRAPGELFFGEGSRLTVL.

The chain carries TRBV5-4 and TRBJ1-2, with 9 positions matching TRBD1. The CDR3 contains 13 residues. J was trimmed by 5 bases and V by 4 bases; bases with no gene match: 3. Germline CDR1 reads SGHNT; CDR2 reads YYREEE (reference sequence). CDR3 in amino acids: CASSAGTGYGYTF. CDR3 sequence (DNA): TGTGCCAGCAGCGCCGGGACAGGGTATGGCTACACCTTC.

The CDR3 region has the DNA TGTGCCAGCAGCTTAGCGACAGGGATCGGCTACACCTTC. This gives the protein CASSLATGIGYTF. The V gene is TRBV11-2, the J gene TRBJ1-2, with TRBD1 matching 7 bases. V was pared by 1 base and J by 8 bases, with 4 bases of the junction left unmatched. Germline V CDR1 and CDR2: SGHAT, FQNNGV. The CDR3 is 13 amino acids.

V gene TRBV19 combines with J gene TRBJ2-1; unclear D gene. This CDR3 spans 11 amino acids. Trimming cost V 1 base and J 7 bases, with 2 bases left between them. Germline V gene lookup returns CDR1 LNHDA and CDR2 SQIVND (reference sequence). The CDR3 protein is CASSIANEQFF. Written as DNA, the CDR3 is TGTGCCAGTAGTATAGCGAATGAGCAGTTCTTC. Based on the CDR3 plus reference TRBV19 and TRBJ2-1, the full variable domain is DGGITQSPKYLFRKEGQNVTLSCEQNLNHDAMYWYRQDPGQGLRLIYYSQIVNDFQKGDIAEGYSVSREKKESFPLTVTSAQKNPTAFYLCASSIANEQFFGPGTRLTVL.

This chain joins TRBV5-6 and TRBJ1-6; D not certain. V was clipped by 3 bases and J by 3 bases, with 10 bases between them. The V gene's germline CDR1 is SGHDT and CDR2 YYEEEE. The length of the CDR3 is 15 residues. The CDR3 DNA reads as TGTGCCAGCAGCTCGACGGGTGGCTATAATTCACCCCTCCACTTT. Amino acid sequence: CASSSTGGYNSPLHF.

J is TRBJ1-2 and V is TRBV5-6; a weak D match, TRBD1 (5 bases). The V and J ends lost 1 base and 7 bases respectively, with 17 bases between them. Germline V lookup: CDR1 SGHDT, CDR2 YYEEEE. The CDR3 runs 15 residues. CDR3 DNA sequence: TGTGCCAGCAGCTTGAGGGCAGGGCTCCAAAGTGGCTACACCTTC. It yields the protein CASSLRAGLQSGYTF. The full variable domain, rest sourced from reference TRBV5-6 and TRBJ1-2, is DAGVTQSPTHLIKTRGQQVTLRCSPKSGHDTVSWYQQALGQGPQFIFQYYEEEERQRGNFPDRFSGHQFPNYSSELNVNALLLGDSALYLCASSLRAGLQSGYTFGSGTRLTVV.